The next 25 T cell receptor beta chains were all read from a single sample in a study of type 1 regulatory T cells. TCRdb re-called the reads with MiXCR, one entry per CDR3 protein. The sample carries more than 60,000 distinct CDR3 sequences, around 49% recorded once. For these TCRs, the target antigens are not known. The specimen was cultured non-Tr1 T cells, either the whole culture or a sorted T cell fraction (not recorded which). Receptors originate from a human donor in good health.

The chain recombines TRBV29-1 with TRBJ2-7; D remains ambiguous. This CDR3 spans 14 amino acids. The germline V gene encodes CDR1 SQVTM and CDR2 ANQGSEA. The germline V and J ends were trimmed by 5 bases and 2 bases, with 16 bases remaining between them. CDR3 residues: CSVSLGSQAYEQYF. As DNA, the CDR3 is TGCAGCGTTAGCTTAGGGTCCCAGGCCTACGAGCAGTACTTC.

This clonotype was picked up a small number of times. The chain joins TRBV12-3 or TRBV12-4 to TRBJ2-5; 13 nucleotides line up with TRBD2. The CDR3 runs 15 residues. The V gene end was trimmed by 7 bases and the J gene end by 4 bases; junction bases not matched to a gene: 6. CDR3 residues: CASTRLAGGSETQYF. The CDR3 DNA is TGTGCCAGCACCAGACTAGCGGGGGGTTCAGAGACCCAGTACTTC.

The CDR3 spells CASSPQTGRTRGLHEQFF. In DNA, the CDR3 is TGTGCCAGCAGCCCCCAGACAGGGAGGACCCGAGGACTACATGAGCAGTTCTTC. The chain employs TRBV7-9 and TRBJ2-1, with D perhaps TRBD1 (7 bases). The CDR3 has 18 residues. Germline V gene data show CDR1 as SEHNR and CDR2 as FQNEAQ (reference sequence). Between the trimmed V and J ends, which lost 5 bases and 8 bases, there was a span of 28 bases. The entire variable domain, with the rest obtained from reference TRBV7-9 and TRBJ2-1, is as follows: DTGVSQNPRHKITKRGQNVTFRCDPISEHNRLYWYRQTLGQGPEFLTYFQNEAQLEKSRLLSDRFSAERPKGSFSTLEIQRTEQGDSAMYLCASSPQTGRTRGLHEQFFGPGTRLTVL.

This chain connects TRBV6-2 or TRBV6-3 to TRBJ2-4; the match to TRBD1 covers 8 bases. Germline V gene data show CDR1 as MNHEY and CDR2 as SVGEGT. The V gene end was trimmed by 10 bases and the J gene end by 1 base; junction bases not matched to a gene: 6. The CDR3 spans 14 residues. The CDR3: CATYRTGAKNIQYF. As DNA, the CDR3 is TGTGCCACCTATCGGACAGGGGCCAAAAACATTCAGTACTTC.

The CDR3 loop reads CSARASQGAPNTEAFF. As DNA, the CDR3 is TGCAGTGCTAGAGCCTCTCAGGGGGCGCCGAACACTGAAGCTTTCTTT. The chain has TRBV20-1 and TRBJ1-1; 8 bases are shared with TRBD1. With 1 base clipped from V and 1 base from J, the junction kept 8 bases outside the gene matches. Germline V lookup: CDR1 DFQATT, CDR2 SNEGSKA (reference sequence). This CDR3 has 16 amino acids.

In DNA, the CDR3 is TGCAGTGCTAGGGACCCGCGGCAGAATACGCAGTATTTT. It codes for CSARDPRQNTQYF. J is TRBJ2-3 and V is TRBV20-1; D gene ambiguous. Germline values: CDR1 DFQATT, CDR2 SNEGSKA (reference sequence). Trimming took off 3 bases at V and 7 bases at J, with 14 bases between the two ends. CDR3 length: 13 amino acids.

The chain combines TRBV29-1 with TRBJ2-7; D might be TRBD2 (7 bases). The germline V and J ends were trimmed by 5 bases and 4 bases, with 15 bases remaining between them. Germline V CDR1 and CDR2: SQVTM, ANQGSEA. The CDR3 loop spans 13 amino acids. Written as DNA, the CDR3 is TGCAGCGTTTTTGAGGGGGGGCGATACGAGCAGTACTTC. Protein sequence: CSVFEGGRYEQYF.

This clonotype was counted only a few times. The rearrangement uses TRBV3-1 and TRBJ1-2; D remains ambiguous. This CDR3 region has 12 residues. Germline V gives CDR1 LGHDT, CDR2 YNNKEL (reference sequence). V was clipped by 1 base and J by 5 bases, with 5 bases between them. The DNA of the CDR3 is TGTGCCAGCAGCCAAGGGGTTTATGGCTACACCTTC. Translated: CASSQGVYGYTF.

This clonotype was observed a handful of times. The chain recombines TRBV11-1 with TRBJ2-1, with D perhaps TRBD1 (6 bases). Germline CDR1 is SGHAT and CDR2 is FQDESV (reference sequence). The CDR3 is 16 residues long. Deletions cut 0 bases from V and 1 base from J, with 10 bases between. The CDR3 sequence: CASSLAGGKSYNEQFF. For the CDR3, the DNA is TGTGCCAGCAGCTTAGCAGGGGGAAAATCCTACAATGAGCAGTTCTTC.

The chain has TRBV5-1 and TRBJ1-1; TRBD1 might be the D (6 bases). Germline V gene data show CDR1 as SGHRS and CDR2 as YFSETQ. V was pared by 4 bases and J by 0 bases, with 10 bases between. The CDR3 spans 14 residues. For the CDR3, the DNA is TGCGCCAGCAGCGGACAGACAGTGAACACTGAAGCTTTCTTT. Protein product: CASSGQTVNTEAFF.

V and J are TRBV6-4 and TRBJ2-1; 12 bases map to TRBD2. The CDR3 covers 15 residues. In germline, CDR1 is MRHNA, CDR2 SNTAGT. V lost 5 bases and J lost 5; bases outside the gene matches: 4. The CDR3 protein is CASSPSGGAHNEQFF. CDR3 sequence (DNA): TGTGCCAGCAGTCCTAGCGGGGGGGCCCACAATGAGCAGTTCTTC.

With respect to this clonotype: The germline gene is not matched at one end of the junction; a read error may be the cause. The chain recombines TRBV10-3 with TRBJ2-5; D is possibly TRBD1 (6 bases). This CDR3 comprises 9 residues. CDR1 and CDR2 from the germline V gene are ENHRY and SYGVKD. DNA for the CDR3: TGTGCCATCCGACAGGACCCCTCCTTC. Protein product: CAIRQDPSF.

The V call is TRBV7-2, the J call TRBJ2-7, with D perhaps matching TRBD1 or TRBD2 (6 bases each). The V and J ends lost 4 bases and 5 bases respectively, with 21 bases between them. The CDR3 runs 16 residues. Germline loops: CDR1 SGHTA, CDR2 FQGNSA. The CDR3 loop reads CASSSGGTGRSNEQYF. CDR3 in DNA: TGTGCCAGCAGCTCCGGGGGCACAGGGCGTAGTAACGAGCAGTACTTC.

The chain carries TRBV18 and TRBJ2-5; D remains unclear. CDR1 is KGHSH, CDR2 LQKENI, per germline. The CDR3 runs to 15 residues. The ends were cut back, 2 bases at V and 5 bases at J, with 15 bases in the middle. Here the CDR3 reads CASSPARSTLETQYF. The CDR3 nucleotides are TGTGCCAGCTCACCAGCCAGAAGCACCTTGGAGACCCAGTACTTC.

This clonotype was observed a few times. The chain joins TRBV20-1 to TRBJ1-1; D gene ambiguous. CDR1 and CDR2 from the germline V gene are DFQATT and SNEGSKA (reference sequence). The CDR3 runs to 12 residues. The V gene lost 4 bases and the J gene lost 1 base, with 7 bases spanning the gap. The CDR3 is CSANLKNTEAFF. The CDR3 nucleotides are TGCAGTGCTAACCTGAAGAACACTGAAGCTTTCTTT.

In this sample, this clonotype turned up a few times. This chain joins TRBV15 and TRBJ2-1, with D possibly matching TRBD1 (6 bases). The length of the CDR3 is 15 residues. Trimming removed 0 bases from V and 9 bases from J, with 15 bases in between. Germline assignment: CDR1 LNHNV and CDR2 YYDKDF (reference sequence). The CDR3 DNA reads TGTGCCACCAGCAGAGATAAGGGGCGAGGGGGTGAGCAGTTCTTC. Protein: CATSRDKGRGGEQFF.

DNA for the CDR3: TGTGCCAGTAGTATATGGGCAGTGACAGGGACATACAATGAGCAGTTCTTC. Protein sequence: CASSIWAVTGTYNEQFF. V gene TRBV19 combines with J gene TRBJ2-1, with 7 bases fitting TRBD1. Trimming took 2 bases from V and 4 from J; bases not matched to a gene: 11. CDR3 length equals 17 residues. CDR1 and CDR2 from the germline V gene are LNHDA and SQIVND (reference sequence). Looking up the rest from reference TRBV19 and TRBJ2-1 gives the full variable domain: DGGITQSPKYLFRKEGQNVTLSCEQNLNHDAMYWYRQDPGQGLRLIYYSQIVNDFQKGDIAEGYSVSREKKESFPLTVTSAQKNPTAFYLCASSIWAVTGTYNEQFFGPGTRLTVL.

The rearrangement uses TRBV20-1 and TRBJ2-2, with a tentative D call TRBD1 (6 bases). Germline loops: CDR1 DFQATT, CDR2 SNEGSKA (reference sequence). V was trimmed by 7 bases and J by 6 bases, leaving 9 bases between them. The CDR3 loop spans 11 amino acids. As DNA, the CDR3 is TGCAGTGTCGCAGGGGCCGGGGAGCTGTTTTTT. Translation gives CSVAGAGELFF.

This clonotype was counted between two and nine times. The chain is built from TRBV12-3 or TRBV12-4 and TRBJ1-2; TRBD1 agrees at 7 bases. The CDR3 has 13 residues. The V and J ends lost 5 bases and 4 bases, in that order; junction bases with no gene match: 4. The CDR3, as DNA: TGTGCCAGCAGTACGGGACAGTTCTATGGCTACACCTTC. Translation gives CASSTGQFYGYTF.

The V call is TRBV11-2, the J call TRBJ2-3, with D perhaps matching TRBD2 (5 bases). CDR1 and CDR2 (germline): SGHAT, FQNNGV. Trimming left V 0 bases short and J 11 bases short, with 9 bases between. The CDR3 is 12 residues long. DNA for the CDR3: TGTGCCAGCAGCTTAGAGTTAGGACTGCAGTATTTT. Its translation: CASSLELGLQYF.

V usage is TRBV29-1 and J usage is TRBJ1-5; the match to TRBD1 covers 10 bases. The CDR3 totals 18 residues. The V segment lost 2 bases and the J segment 5 bases; nucleotides outside the gene matches: 15. Germline V gene sequence: CDR1 SQVTM, CDR2 ANQGSEA. CDR3: CSVEMEDRGVQSYQPQHF. Here the CDR3 DNA reads TGCAGCGTTGAAATGGAGGACAGGGGGGTCCAATCCTATCAGCCCCAGCATTTT.

This clonotype was detected only a few times. The V and J genes are TRBV7-2 and TRBJ1-3; D perhaps matches TRBD1 (6 bases). Between the trimmed V and J ends, which lost 4 bases and 0 bases, there was a span of 16 bases. The CDR3 covers 17 residues. The germline CDR1 and CDR2 sequences are SGHTA and FQGNSA. CDR3 region: CASSSQAGDFSGNTIYF. Here the CDR3 DNA reads TGTGCCAGCAGCTCCCAGGCAGGGGATTTCTCTGGAAACACCATATATTTT.

In its sample, this clonotype was seen once. V gene TRBV2 combines with J gene TRBJ2-3; 9 nucleotides align to TRBD2. The CDR3 totals 15 residues. J lost 6 bases, V lost 2 bases, and 6 bases had no gene match. Germline-derived CDR1 and CDR2 are SNHLY and FYNNEI. The CDR3 DNA sequence: TGTGCCAGCAGTGAAACCTTTCTAGCGGGGGATACGCAGTATTTT. It codes for CASSETFLAGDTQYF.

V and J are TRBV3-1 and TRBJ1-2; D is unclear. This CDR3 region has 14 residues. The V gene's germline CDR1 is LGHDT and CDR2 YNNKEL (reference sequence). The germline V and J ends were trimmed by 4 bases and 1 base, with 10 bases remaining between them. The CDR3 sequence is CASSPGRDNYGYTF. CDR3 in DNA: TGTGCCAGCAGCCCTGGGCGGGATAACTATGGCTACACCTTC.

This clonotype was found a few times. This chain links TRBV10-2 with TRBJ1-5, with TRBD1 matching 9 bases. CDR3 size: 13 residues. CDR1 WSHSY and CDR2 SAAADI come from the germline V gene. V trimming: 6 bases; J trimming: 7 bases; junction bases outside the gene matches: 4. CDR3 DNA: TGCGCCAGCAGCCTAGGACAGGGGCAGCCCCAGCATTTT. As protein: CASSLGQGQPQHF.